These 12 T cell receptor beta chains came from one sample sequenced in a study of blood T cell repertoires in COVID-19. Method: immunoSEQ multiplex PCR; TCRdb's copy keeps in-frame clones and lacks some. The sample carries 220,000 or so clones, around 84% recorded once. The sample consisted of peripheral blood. The receptors originated from an older woman who had recovered from COVID-19.

The V call is TRBV7-8, the J call TRBJ2-1; 14 bases match TRBD2. Per the germline V gene, CDR1 is SGHVS and CDR2 is FQNEAQ. V dropped 5 bases and J dropped 9; count of bases not matched to a gene: 15. CDR3 size: 18 residues. CDR3 nucleotides: TGTGCCAGCAGCCCGAGGACTAGCGGGGGGACTCCTACAATTGAGCAGTTCTTC. This gives the protein CASSPRTSGGTPTIEQFF.

This clone came up a few times. The chain uses TRBV12-1 and TRBJ1-2; no DNA check was done on the table's D call, TRBD1. TRBV12-1 is a listed pseudogene. CDR3 length: 15 residues. CDR3 DNA: TGTGCCAGCAGCTCCCCGGGACAGGGGGACTATGGCTACACCTTC. Translating gives CASSSPGQGDYGYTF.

This clone was recorded once. This chain uses TRBV6-2 or TRBV6-3 with TRBJ1-5; D unclear. Germline CDR1 reads MNHEY; CDR2 reads SVGEGT. The CDR3 loop spans 13 amino acids. V was pared by 3 bases and J by 4 bases, with 7 bases between. CDR3 loop: CASSYSRNQPQHF. The DNA of the CDR3 is TGTGCCAGCAGTTATTCCAGAAATCAGCCCCAGCATTTT.

The chain is built from TRBV5-6 and TRBJ2-5; tentatively, D is TRBD2 (5 bases). CDR3 length equals 14 residues. Germline V gene lookup returns CDR1 SGHDT and CDR2 YYEEEE. V lost 1 base to trimming and J lost 5 bases, with 12 bases between them. The CDR3 region has the DNA TGTGCCAGCAGCTTGATGGCTAGCAGGGAGACCCAGTACTTC. This gives the protein CASSLMASRETQYF.

This rearrangement joins TRBV30 to TRBJ2-3; perhaps TRBD2 as D (6 bases). V was trimmed by 7 bases and J by 3 bases, leaving 14 bases between them. Germline V CDR1 and CDR2: GTSNPN, SVGIG (reference sequence). CDR3 size: 13 residues. The CDR3 is CASGRGTTDTQYF. DNA of the CDR3: TGTGCCTCGGGCCGGGGGACTACAGATACGCAGTATTTT.

The J gene is TRBJ2-5, the V gene TRBV9; the D gene is possibly TRBD1 (5 bases). CDR1 and CDR2 from the germline V gene are SGDLS and YYNGEE. V gave up 2 bases and J gave up 0 bases, with 14 bases separating them. This CDR3 is 16 amino acids long. The CDR3 DNA reads as TGTGCCAGCAGCGTTGGGGCCCTTAGGGACCAAGAGACCCAGTACTTC. This gives the protein CASSVGALRDQETQYF.

This CDR3 is CASSLATGTGIYTF. For the CDR3, the DNA is TGCGCCAGCAGCTTGGCTACCGGGACAGGGATCTACACCTTC. V gene TRBV5-1 combines with J gene TRBJ1-2; 9 positions match TRBD1. This CDR3 is built from 14 residues. Trimming removed 0 bases from V and 10 bases from J; junction bases left unmatched: 7. Germline CDR1 reads SGHRS; CDR2 reads YFSETQ.

This chain uses TRBV7-3 with TRBJ1-1, with D perhaps matching TRBD1 (6 bases). The ends were cut back, 5 bases at V and 7 bases at J, with 14 bases in the middle. This CDR3 spans 13 amino acids. Germline V gene data show CDR1 as SGHTA and CDR2 as FQGTGA. CDR3 sequence reads: CASSQTGMSEAFF. The CDR3 bases are TGTGCCAGCAGCCAGACAGGAATGAGTGAAGCTTTCTTT.

This clone was observed a handful of times. The CDR3 sequence is CASSGETGENQPQHF. The CDR3 DNA follows: TGTGCCAGCAGTGGAGAGACAGGGGAAAATCAGCCCCAGCATTTT. The chain uses TRBV2 and TRBJ1-5; 8 nucleotides align to TRBD1. The CDR3 contains 15 residues. The germline V gene encodes CDR1 SNHLY and CDR2 FYNNEI. Losses at the gene ends were 4 bases for V and 4 bases for J; bases not matched to a gene: 6. Looking up the rest from reference TRBV2 and TRBJ1-5 gives the full variable domain: EPEVTQTPSHQVTQMGQEVILRCVPISNHLYFYWYRQILGQKVEFLVSFYNNEISEKSEIFDDQFSVERPDGSNFTLKIRSTKLEDSAMYFCASSGETGENQPQHFGDGTRLSIL.

V usage is TRBV6-5 and J usage is TRBJ2-1, with D unclear. V shed 6 bases and J shed 0 bases, with 12 bases lying between them. The germline V gene encodes CDR1 MNHEY and CDR2 SVGAGI. This CDR3 is built from 15 residues. The CDR3 coding sequence is TGTGCCAGCAGCAGATACCCCAGCTCCTACAATGAGCAGTTCTTC. Amino acid sequence: CASSRYPSSYNEQFF.

The chain joins TRBV10-3 to TRBJ1-4; TRBD1 might be the D (6 bases). Germline values: CDR1 ENHRY, CDR2 SYGVKD. V lost 3 bases, J lost 8 bases, and 22 bases lay in between. This CDR3 has 17 amino acids. CDR3 sequence reads: CAISESGDTFGVEKLFF. The CDR3 DNA reads as TGTGCCATCAGTGAATCCGGGGACACCTTCGGAGTGGAAAAACTGTTTTTT.

The gene calls are TRBV9 and TRBJ2-1; 16 bases map to TRBD2. The CDR3 runs 17 residues. Germline V gene lookup returns CDR1 SGDLS and CDR2 YYNGEE. The V segment lost 0 bases and the J segment 7 bases; nucleotides outside the gene matches: 4. CDR3 nucleotide sequence: TGTGCCAGCAGCGTAGTTGGGACTAGCGGGGGGGTGAATGAGCAGTTCTTC. Protein: CASSVVGTSGGVNEQFF.